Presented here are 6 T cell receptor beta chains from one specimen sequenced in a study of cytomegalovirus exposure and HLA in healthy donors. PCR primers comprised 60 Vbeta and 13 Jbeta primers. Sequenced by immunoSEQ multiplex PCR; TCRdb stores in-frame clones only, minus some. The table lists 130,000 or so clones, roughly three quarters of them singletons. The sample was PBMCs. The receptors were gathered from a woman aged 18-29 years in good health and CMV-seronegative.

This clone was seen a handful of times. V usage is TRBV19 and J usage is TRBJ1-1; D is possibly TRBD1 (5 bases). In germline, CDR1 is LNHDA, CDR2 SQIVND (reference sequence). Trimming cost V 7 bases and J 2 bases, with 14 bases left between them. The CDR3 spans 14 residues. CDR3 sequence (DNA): TGTGCCAGTAAACACCTGACAGCTAACACTGAAGCTTTCTTT. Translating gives CASKHLTANTEAFF.

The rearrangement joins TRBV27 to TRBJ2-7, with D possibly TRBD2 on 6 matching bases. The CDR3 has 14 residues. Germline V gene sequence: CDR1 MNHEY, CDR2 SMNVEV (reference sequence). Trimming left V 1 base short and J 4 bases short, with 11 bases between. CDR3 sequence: CASSLFWDSYEQYF. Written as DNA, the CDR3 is TGTGCCAGCAGTTTATTTTGGGACTCTTACGAGCAGTACTTC.

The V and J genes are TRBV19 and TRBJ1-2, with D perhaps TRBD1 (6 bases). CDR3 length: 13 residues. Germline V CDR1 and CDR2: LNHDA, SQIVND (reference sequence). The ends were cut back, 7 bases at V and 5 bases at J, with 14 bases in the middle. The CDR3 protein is CASTTGYPYGYTF. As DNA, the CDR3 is TGTGCCAGTACCACAGGGTACCCATATGGCTACACCTTC.

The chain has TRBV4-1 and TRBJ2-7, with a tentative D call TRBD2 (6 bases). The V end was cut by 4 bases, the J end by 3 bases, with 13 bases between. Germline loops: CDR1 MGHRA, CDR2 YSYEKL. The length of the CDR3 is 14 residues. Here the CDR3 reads CASSLGAGNYEQYF. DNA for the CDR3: TGCGCCAGCAGCCTCGGGGCGGGAAACTACGAGCAGTACTTC.

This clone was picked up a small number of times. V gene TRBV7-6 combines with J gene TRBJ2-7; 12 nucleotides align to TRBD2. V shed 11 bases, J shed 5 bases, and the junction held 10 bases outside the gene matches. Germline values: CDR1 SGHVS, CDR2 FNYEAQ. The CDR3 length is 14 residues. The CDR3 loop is CASARLAGGNEQYF. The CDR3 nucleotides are TGTGCCTCTGCCAGGCTAGCGGGAGGGAACGAGCAGTACTTC.

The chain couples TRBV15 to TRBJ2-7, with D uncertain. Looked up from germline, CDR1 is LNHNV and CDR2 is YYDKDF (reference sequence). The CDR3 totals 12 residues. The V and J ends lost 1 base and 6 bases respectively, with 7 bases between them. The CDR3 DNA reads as TGTGCCACCAGCAGAGGTCTAAGCGAGCAGTACTTC. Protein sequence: CATSRGLSEQYF.